A single sample gave rise to the 26 T cell receptor beta chains below, sequenced in a study of blood T cells in healthy people across ages. A J-beta primer mix and a sample-barcoded 5' primer were used in a second PCR of about 6 to 12 cycles. From the 5' RACE reads, TCRdb called clonotypes with MiXCR, one entry per CDR3 protein. The data contain roughly 1.6 million distinct CDR3 sequences, 34% of them seen just once; the ten biggest clones take up about 11%. Sample: blood. Receptors were obtained from a woman under 40 in good health.

The chain employs TRBV9 and TRBJ2-3; 9 bases line up with TRBD2. The length of the CDR3 is 16 residues. The junction had 11 bases not matched to a gene; V was cut back by 4 bases and J by 5 bases. Germline V gives CDR1 SGDLS, CDR2 YYNGEE. In nucleotides, the CDR3 is TGTGCCAGCAGCCTTAGAGCGGGAGGTCTTATAGATACGCAGTATTTT. It yields the protein CASSLRAGGLIDTQYF.

The rearrangement joins TRBV20-1 to TRBJ2-3; D gene unclear. CDR3 size: 12 residues. Germline V CDR1 and CDR2: DFQATT, SNEGSKA (reference sequence). The V end was cut by 4 bases, the J end by 5 bases, with 10 bases between. The CDR3 region is CSAKKLVDTQYF. The CDR3 DNA sequence: TGCAGTGCTAAAAAGCTAGTAGATACGCAGTATTTT.

CDR3 DNA sequence: TGTGCCAGCAGCTTAGGGGGTCGGGGGGCTAGCCACGAGCAGTACTTC. Its translation is CASSLGGRGASHEQYF. The V call is TRBV7-9, the J call TRBJ2-7; TRBD2 is a possible D gene (7 bases). CDR3 length equals 16 residues. V lost 1 base, J lost 5 bases, and 18 bases lay in between. Germline V gene data show CDR1 as SEHNR and CDR2 as FQNEAQ (reference sequence).

This clonotype was seen a few times. The rearrangement links TRBV19 to TRBJ2-7, with TRBD2 matching over 10 bases. CDR1 LNHDA and CDR2 SQIVND come from the germline V gene (reference sequence). The CDR3 is 15 residues long. Germline trimming cut 7 bases from V and 3 bases from J; bases unmatched to any gene: 9. The DNA of the CDR3 is TGTGCCAGTAAGGCAGGACTAGCGGACTACTACGAGCAGTACTTC. Protein product: CASKAGLADYYEQYF. Looking up the rest from reference TRBV19 and TRBJ2-7 gives the full variable domain: DGGITQSPKYLFRKEGQNVTLSCEQNLNHDAMYWYRQDPGQGLRLIYYSQIVNDFQKGDIAEGYSVSREKKESFPLTVTSAQKNPTAFYLCASKAGLADYYEQYFGPGTRLTVT.

The genes are TRBV2 and TRBJ2-5, with TRBD2 as a possible D gene (6 bases). Matching the DNA end better, TRBJ2-7 makes the J call doubtful. The CDR3 runs to 16 residues. CDR1 and CDR2 (germline): SNHLY, FYNNEI. The CDR3 DNA reads as TGTGCCAGCAGTTCCCGGTTAGCGGAGCTTCTCTACGAGCAGTACTTC. It encodes CASSSRLAELLYEQYF.

This clonotype has more than one count but fewer than ten. The chain couples TRBV27 to TRBJ2-1; the D gene is possibly TRBD2 (6 bases). CDR3 length: 20 residues. Germline V gene sequence: CDR1 MNHEY, CDR2 SMNVEV (reference sequence). Trimming left V 3 bases short and J 0 bases short, with 24 bases between. Written as DNA, the CDR3 is TGTGCCAGCAGTTTGGTGATCGCATTCGGGGAGGCCCTCTCCTACAATGAGCAGTTCTTC. It translates to CASSLVIAFGEALSYNEQFF.

V usage is TRBV5-6 and J usage is TRBJ1-4; D not resolved. Germline assignment: CDR1 SGHDT and CDR2 YYEEEE. The length of the CDR3 is 14 residues. V lost 2 bases to trimming and J lost 8 bases, with 13 bases between them. The CDR3 sequence: CASSLVSRTEKLFF. CDR3 in DNA: TGTGCCAGCAGCTTAGTATCCAGAACCGAAAAACTGTTTTTT. Full variable domain (remainder filled in from reference TRBV5-6 and TRBJ1-4): DAGVTQSPTHLIKTRGQQVTLRCSPKSGHDTVSWYQQALGQGPQFIFQYYEEEERQRGNFPDRFSGHQFPNYSSELNVNALLLGDSALYLCASSLVSRTEKLFFGSGTQLSVL.

The rearrangement joins TRBV6-5 to TRBJ2-1, with TRBD1 matching over 9 bases. The junction had 2 bases not matched to a gene; V was cut back by 2 bases and J by 3 bases. The CDR3 runs to 15 residues. Germline CDR1 MNHEY, CDR2 SVGAGI. The CDR3 sequence: CASSYNRGLYNEQFF. Written as DNA, the CDR3 is TGTGCCAGCAGTTACAACAGGGGGCTCTACAATGAGCAGTTCTTC.

This clonotype was counted a few times. The chain has TRBV6-6 and TRBJ1-1; possibly TRBD1 for D (5 bases). Germline assignment: CDR1 MNHNY and CDR2 SVGAGI (reference sequence). This CDR3 comprises 15 residues. V lost 5 bases, J lost 1 base, and 14 bases lay in between. In DNA form, the CDR3 reads TGTGCCAGCAGTCCCCTAATGCAGGGGAACACTGAAGCTTTCTTT. The encoded protein is CASSPLMQGNTEAFF.

In the case of this clonotype: A much bigger clone sits one base away, suggesting this may be a read error. The CDR3 spells CAISVRKPTGDGYTF. CDR3 nucleotides: TGTGCCATCAGTGTGCGAAAACCGACAGGGGATGGCTACACCTTC. The chain has TRBV10-3 and TRBJ1-2; 8 bases map to TRBD1. Trimming cost V 4 bases and J 6 bases; bases outside gene matches: 10. Germline lookup yields CDR1 ENHRY and CDR2 SYGVKD. The CDR3 extends over 15 amino acids.

As regards this clonotype: A junction end diverges from the germline sequence, so it may reflect a read error. The chain is built from TRBV11-1 and TRBJ2-6; D tentatively reads TRBD1 or TRBD2 (5 bases each). The CDR3 spans 18 residues. CDR1 is SGHAT, CDR2 FQDESV, per germline (reference sequence). For the CDR3, the DNA is TGTGCCAGCAGCTTAACCGGGACCCAAATCTCTGGGGCCAACGTCCGGACTTTC. It is translated as CASSLTGTQISGANVRTF.

This clonotype has ten or more counts. J is TRBJ1-2 and V is TRBV6-4; D remains ambiguous. Germline V gene sequence: CDR1 MRHNA, CDR2 SNTAGT. The V end lost 10 bases, the J end lost 2 bases, and 14 bases lay between the germline ends. The CDR3 contains 13 residues. DNA for the CDR3: TGTGCCACTACTCGGGGTCCCAACTATGGCTACACCTTC. It encodes CATTRGPNYGYTF.

This clonotype occurred a few times. The chain couples TRBV12-5 to TRBJ2-7; D is ambiguous. There are 14 residues in the CDR3. CDR1 LGHNT and CDR2 FRNRAP come from the germline V gene. V shed 1 base and J shed 9 bases, with 16 bases lying between them. The CDR3, as DNA: TGTGCTAGTGGTTTGGGACACCCGAGGCACGTGCAGTACTTC. This sequence encodes CASGLGHPRHVQYF. Full variable domain (missing parts from reference TRBV12-5 and TRBJ2-7): DARVTQTPRHKVTEMGQEVTMRCQPILGHNTVFWYRQTMMQGLELLAYFRNRAPLDDSGMPKDRFSAEMPDATLATLKIQPSEPRDSAVYFCASGLGHPRHVQYFGPGTRLTVT.

As to this clonotype: The junction departs from germline at one end; a sequencing error may be responsible. The rearrangement uses TRBV6-6 and TRBJ1-5, with D maybe TRBD1 (5 bases). CDR1 and CDR2 from the germline V gene are MNHNY and SVGAGI (reference sequence). The CDR3 totals 17 residues. CDR3 DNA sequence: TGTGCCAGTAGTTACTCGGGCCCAACAGGACAAGAGGGGCCCCAGCATTTT. This codes for CASSYSGPTGQEGPQHF.

Only a few counts were recorded for this clonotype. The chain employs TRBV20-1 and TRBJ2-4, with no clear D. The J call may be incorrect, as the DNA end agrees better with TRBJ2-7. The CDR3 is made up of 15 amino acids. The germline V gene encodes CDR1 DFQATT and CDR2 SNEGSKA (reference sequence). Here the CDR3 reads CSARVAQAVRNEQYF. DNA of the CDR3: TGCAGTGCTAGAGTAGCTCAGGCGGTGAGGAACGAGCAGTACTTC.

The table lists this clonotype with a few counts. V gene TRBV18 combines with J gene TRBJ2-7; D may correspond to TRBD1 or TRBD2 (5 bases each). This CDR3 spans 13 amino acids. With 5 bases removed from V and 2 bases from J, the gap between germline ends came to 10 bases. Per germline, CDR1 KGHSH and CDR2 LQKENI. The CDR3 coding sequence is TGTGCCAGCTCATCCGGGGCCGCCTACGAGCAGTACTTC. This translates into CASSSGAAYEQYF. Based on the CDR3 plus reference TRBV18 and TRBJ2-7, the full variable domain is NAGVMQNPRHLVRRRGQEARLRCSPMKGHSHVYWYRQLPEEGLKFMVYLQKENIIDESGMPKERFSAEFPKEGPSILRIQQVVRGDSAAYFCASSSGAAYEQYFGPGTRLTVT.

CDR3 nucleotide sequence: TGTGCCAGCTCCAGAGGAGGGGGACAAAGCACAGATACGCAGTATTTT. Its protein is CASSRGGGQSTDTQYF. The V and J genes are TRBV7-6 and TRBJ2-3; the D call may be TRBD1 or TRBD2 (6 bases each). Germline loops: CDR1 SGHVS, CDR2 FNYEAQ. The V gene lost 8 bases and the J gene lost 0 bases, with 18 bases spanning the gap. The CDR3 sequence is 16 residues long.

V and J are TRBV27 and TRBJ2-7, with TRBD2 identical over 15 bases. The CDR3 is 17 amino acids. V dropped 5 bases and J dropped 10; count of bases not matched to a gene: 15. Germline V gene data show CDR1 as MNHEY and CDR2 as SMNVEV (reference sequence). The CDR3 DNA sequence: TGTGCCAGCAGTGTAACCGGGACTAGCGGGGGGTCCGGGTCCCAGTACTTC. It encodes CASSVTGTSGGSGSQYF.

This clonotype has just a few counts. DNA of the CDR3: TGTGCCAGCGGGCGGGGGGCCACCCTCGACAATGAGCAGTTCTTC. It is translated as CASGRGATLDNEQFF. V is TRBV9 and J is TRBJ2-1; 8 nucleotides agree with TRBD2. This CDR3 has 15 amino acids. Losses at the gene ends were 7 bases for V and 5 bases for J; bases not matched to a gene: 11. Germline CDR1 reads SGDLS; CDR2 reads YYNGEE.

This clonotype was observed many times. The chain combines TRBV29-1 with TRBJ2-7, with D perhaps TRBD1 (6 bases). Germline assignment: CDR1 SQVTM and CDR2 ANQGSEA. The CDR3 has 11 residues. The V and J ends lost 4 bases and 5 bases respectively, with 9 bases between them. The CDR3 DNA is TGCAGCGTTGGAGGGGGAGACGAGCAGTACTTC. It codes for CSVGGGDEQYF.

Concerning this clonotype itself: This clone may be a read error of a much larger clone one base away. V and J are TRBV20-1 and TRBJ2-3, with 10 positions matching TRBD2. This CDR3 is built from 13 residues. The V gene's germline CDR1 is DFQATT and CDR2 SNEGSKA (reference sequence). The CDR3, as DNA: TGCAGTACTAGCGGGGCTAGCACAGATACGCAGTATTTT. This encodes CSTSGASTDTQYF.

The chain has TRBV5-1 and TRBJ2-5; the D gene is possibly TRBD2 (6 bases). The end of the DNA aligns better with TRBJ2-7, so the J call may be wrong. Per the germline V gene, CDR1 is SGHRS and CDR2 is YFSETQ. There are 15 residues in the CDR3. CDR3 protein: CASAPIGREDYEQYF. The CDR3 region has the DNA TGCGCCAGCGCCCCCATCGGGCGGGAAGACTACGAGCAGTACTTC.

This clonotype has more than one count but fewer than ten. The V gene is TRBV20-1, the J gene TRBJ2-1; 10 bases are shared with TRBD2. CDR1 and CDR2 (germline): DFQATT, SNEGSKA (reference sequence). The CDR3 length is 15 residues. The trim removed 6 bases at V and 6 bases at J, leaving 11 bases unmatched. CDR3 DNA sequence: TGCAGTGCCCAAAAGGTTGCTAGCGGGAGCAATGAGCAGTTCTTC. Protein sequence: CSAQKVASGSNEQFF.

This clonotype showed up many times. This chain uses TRBV12-3 or TRBV12-4 with TRBJ1-2; TRBD1 aligns across 7 bases. CDR3 length: 15 residues. Germline trimming cut 1 base from V and 4 bases from J; bases unmatched to any gene: 6. The CDR3 DNA follows: TGTGCCAGCAGTTTAGGGCAGACAGGGAGCTATGGCTACACCTTC. It encodes CASSLGQTGSYGYTF.

This clonotype was found once. A much larger clone sits a single nucleotide away, making a read error possible. The chain carries TRBV27 and TRBJ2-5; 7 nucleotides line up with TRBD2. CDR3 length: 14 amino acids. CDR1 and CDR2 (germline): MNHEY, SMNVEV (reference sequence). Trimming at V came to 6 bases and at J to 6 bases, leaving 10 bases not matched to a gene. This CDR3 reads CASSPRRESQTQYF. For the CDR3, the DNA is TGTGCCAGCAGCCCACGGCGGGAGTCACAGACCCAGTACTTC.

Worth noting for this clonotype: Mismatch with germline at one junction end may stem from a read error. This chain links TRBV5-1 with TRBJ2-7; D remains ambiguous. Germline V gene lookup returns CDR1 SGHRS and CDR2 YFSETQ. This CDR3 has 13 residues. This CDR3 is CASGLYPSYEQYF. The CDR3 bases are TGCGCCAGCGGCTTATACCCCTCCTACGAGCAGTACTTC.